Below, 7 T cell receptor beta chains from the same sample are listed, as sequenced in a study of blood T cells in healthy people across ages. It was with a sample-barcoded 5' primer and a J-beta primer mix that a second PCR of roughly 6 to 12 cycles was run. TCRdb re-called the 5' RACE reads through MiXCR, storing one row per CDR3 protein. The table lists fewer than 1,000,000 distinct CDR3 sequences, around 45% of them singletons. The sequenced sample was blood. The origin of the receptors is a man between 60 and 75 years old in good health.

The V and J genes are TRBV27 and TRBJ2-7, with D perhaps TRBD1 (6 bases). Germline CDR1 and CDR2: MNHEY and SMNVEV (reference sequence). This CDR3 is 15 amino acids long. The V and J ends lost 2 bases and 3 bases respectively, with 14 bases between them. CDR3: CASSLHYSDSYEQYF. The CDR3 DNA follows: TGTGCCAGCAGTTTACACTATTCGGACAGCTACGAGCAGTACTTC.

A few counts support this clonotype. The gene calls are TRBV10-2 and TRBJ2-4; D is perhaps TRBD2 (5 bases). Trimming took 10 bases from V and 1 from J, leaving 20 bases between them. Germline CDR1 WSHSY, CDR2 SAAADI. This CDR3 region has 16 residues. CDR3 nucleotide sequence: TGCGCCATCCAAGACCGTGCTAGCTGGGCCAAAAACATTCAGTACTTC. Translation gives CAIQDRASWAKNIQYF.

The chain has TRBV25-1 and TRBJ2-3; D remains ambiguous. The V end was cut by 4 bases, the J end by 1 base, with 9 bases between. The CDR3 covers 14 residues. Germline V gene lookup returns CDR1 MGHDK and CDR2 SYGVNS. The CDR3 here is CASSGYGRTDTQYF. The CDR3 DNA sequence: TGTGCCAGCAGTGGATACGGACGCACAGATACGCAGTATTTT.

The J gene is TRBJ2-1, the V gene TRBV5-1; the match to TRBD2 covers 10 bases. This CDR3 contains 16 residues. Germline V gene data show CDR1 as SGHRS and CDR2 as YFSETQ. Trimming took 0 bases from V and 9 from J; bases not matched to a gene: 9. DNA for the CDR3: TGCGCCAGCAGCTTGGGGACTAGCGGACCCTGGGGTGAGCAGTTCTTC. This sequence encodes CASSLGTSGPWGEQFF.

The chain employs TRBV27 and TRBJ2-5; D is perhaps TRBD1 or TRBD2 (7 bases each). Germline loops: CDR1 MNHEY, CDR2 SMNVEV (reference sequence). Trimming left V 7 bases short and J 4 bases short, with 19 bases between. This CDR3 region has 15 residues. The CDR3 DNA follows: TGTGCCAGCACCCAGACAGGGTGGGGGGGAGAGACCCAGTACTTC. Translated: CASTQTGWGGETQYF.

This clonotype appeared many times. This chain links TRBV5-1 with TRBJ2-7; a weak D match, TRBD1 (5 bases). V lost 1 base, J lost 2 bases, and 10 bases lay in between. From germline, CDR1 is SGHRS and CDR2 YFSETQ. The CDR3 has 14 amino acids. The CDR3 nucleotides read TGCGCCAGCAGCTTGCAGGGTGAGGCCTACGAGCAGTACTTC. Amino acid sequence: CASSLQGEAYEQYF.

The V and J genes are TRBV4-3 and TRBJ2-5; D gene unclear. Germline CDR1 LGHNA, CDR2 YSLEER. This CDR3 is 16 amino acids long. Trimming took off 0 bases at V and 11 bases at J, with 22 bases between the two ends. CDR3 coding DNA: TGCGCCAGCAGCCAAGATACCCTAGGACGAGCAGCAAAGCAGTACTTC. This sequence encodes CASSQDTLGRAAKQYF.